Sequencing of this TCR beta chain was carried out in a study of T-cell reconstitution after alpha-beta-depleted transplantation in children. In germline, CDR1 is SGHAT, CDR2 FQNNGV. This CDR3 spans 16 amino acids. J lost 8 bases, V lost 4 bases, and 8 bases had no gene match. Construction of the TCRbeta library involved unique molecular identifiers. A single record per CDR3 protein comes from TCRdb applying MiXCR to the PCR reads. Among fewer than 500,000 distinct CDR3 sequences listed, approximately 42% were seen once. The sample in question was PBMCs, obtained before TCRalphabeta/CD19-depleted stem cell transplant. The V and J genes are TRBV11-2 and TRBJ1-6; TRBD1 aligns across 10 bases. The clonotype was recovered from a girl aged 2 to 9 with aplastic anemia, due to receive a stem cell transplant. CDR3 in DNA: TGTGCCAGCAGCTCTTCTCCGGGACAGGGGTATTCACCCCTCCACTTT. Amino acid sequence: CASSSSPGQGYSPLHF.